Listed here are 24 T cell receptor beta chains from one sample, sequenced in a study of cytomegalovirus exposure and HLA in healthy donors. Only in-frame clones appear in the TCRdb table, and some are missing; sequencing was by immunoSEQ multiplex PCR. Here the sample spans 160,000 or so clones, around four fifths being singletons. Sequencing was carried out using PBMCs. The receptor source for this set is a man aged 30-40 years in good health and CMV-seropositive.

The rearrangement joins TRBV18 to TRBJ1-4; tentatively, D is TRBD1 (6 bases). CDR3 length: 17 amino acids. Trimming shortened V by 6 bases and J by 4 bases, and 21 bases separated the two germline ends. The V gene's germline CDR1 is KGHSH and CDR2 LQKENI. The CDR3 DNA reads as TGTGCCAGCTCCCTAGGGGGAGCGGCAGCCCATAATGAAAAACTGTTTTTT. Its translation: CASSLGGAAAHNEKLFF. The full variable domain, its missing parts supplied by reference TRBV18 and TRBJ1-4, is NAGVMQNPRHLVRRRGQEARLRCSPMKGHSHVYWYRQLPEEGLKFMVYLQKENIIDESGMPKERFSAEFPKEGPSILRIQQVVRGDSAAYFCASSLGGAAAHNEKLFFGSGTQLSVL.

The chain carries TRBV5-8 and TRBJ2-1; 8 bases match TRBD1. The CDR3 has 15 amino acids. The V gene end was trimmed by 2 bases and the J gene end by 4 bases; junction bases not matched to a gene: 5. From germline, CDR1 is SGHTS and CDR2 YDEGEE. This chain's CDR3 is CASSLTGGRYNEQFF. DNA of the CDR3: TGTGCCAGCAGCTTAACAGGGGGGAGATACAATGAGCAGTTCTTC.

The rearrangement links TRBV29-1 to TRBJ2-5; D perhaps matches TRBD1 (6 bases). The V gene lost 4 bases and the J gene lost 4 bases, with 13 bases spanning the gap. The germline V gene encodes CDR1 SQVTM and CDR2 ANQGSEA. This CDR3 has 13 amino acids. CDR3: CSVGGQLTETQYF. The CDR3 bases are TGCAGCGTTGGAGGACAGTTAACAGAGACCCAGTACTTC. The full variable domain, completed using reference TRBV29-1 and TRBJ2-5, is SAVISQKPSRDICQRGTSLTIQCQVDSQVTMMFWYRQQPGQSLTLIATANQGSEATYESGFVIDKFPISRPNLTFSTLTVSNMSPEDSSIYLCSVGGQLTETQYFGPGTRLLVL.

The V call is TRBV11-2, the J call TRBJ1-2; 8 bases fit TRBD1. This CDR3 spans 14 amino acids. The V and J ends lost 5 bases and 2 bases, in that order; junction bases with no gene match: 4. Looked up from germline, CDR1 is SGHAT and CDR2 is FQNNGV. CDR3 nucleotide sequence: TGTGCCAGCAGCGTGGGACAGGAGAACTATGGCTACACCTTC. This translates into CASSVGQENYGYTF.

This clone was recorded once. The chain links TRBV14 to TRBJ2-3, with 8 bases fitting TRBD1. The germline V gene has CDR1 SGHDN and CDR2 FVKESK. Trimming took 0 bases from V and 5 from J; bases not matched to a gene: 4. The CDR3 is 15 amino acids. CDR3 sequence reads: CASSQDGRGLDTQYF. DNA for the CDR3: TGTGCCAGCAGCCAAGACGGCAGGGGGCTAGATACGCAGTATTTT. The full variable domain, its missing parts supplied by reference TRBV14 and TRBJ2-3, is EAGVTQFPSHSVIEKGQTVTLRCDPISGHDNLYWYRRVMGKEIKFLLHFVKESKQDESGMPNNRFLAERTGGTYSTLKVQPAELEDSGVYFCASSQDGRGLDTQYFGPGTRLTVL.

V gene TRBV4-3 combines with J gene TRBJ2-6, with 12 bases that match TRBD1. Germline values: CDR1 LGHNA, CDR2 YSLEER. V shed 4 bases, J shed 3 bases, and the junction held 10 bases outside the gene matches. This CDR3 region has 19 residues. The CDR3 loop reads CASSRNRDRGLGGANVLTF. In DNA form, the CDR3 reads TGCGCCAGCAGCCGTAACCGGGACAGGGGGCTTGGTGGGGCCAACGTCCTGACTTTC.

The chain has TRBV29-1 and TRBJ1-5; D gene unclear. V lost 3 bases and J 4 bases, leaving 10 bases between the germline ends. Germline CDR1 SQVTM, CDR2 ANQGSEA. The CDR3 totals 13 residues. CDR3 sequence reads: CSVDEGVNQPQHF. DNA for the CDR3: TGCAGCGTTGATGAGGGAGTAAATCAGCCCCAGCATTTT.

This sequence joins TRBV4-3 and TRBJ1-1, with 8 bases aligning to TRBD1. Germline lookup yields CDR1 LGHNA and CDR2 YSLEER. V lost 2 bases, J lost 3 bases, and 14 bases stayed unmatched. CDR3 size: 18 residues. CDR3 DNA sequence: TGCGCCAGCAGCCAAAATATCGGGTGGCAGGGGGCGGACACTGAAGCTTTCTTT. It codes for CASSQNIGWQGADTEAFF.

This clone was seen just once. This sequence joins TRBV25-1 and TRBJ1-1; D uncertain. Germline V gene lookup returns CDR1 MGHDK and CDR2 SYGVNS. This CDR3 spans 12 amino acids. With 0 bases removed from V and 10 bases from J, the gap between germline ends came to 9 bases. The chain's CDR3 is CASSEYEGGAFF. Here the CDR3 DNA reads TGTGCCAGCAGTGAATACGAGGGAGGAGCTTTCTTT. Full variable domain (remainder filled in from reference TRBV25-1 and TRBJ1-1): EADIYQTPRYLVIGTGKKITLECSQTMGHDKMYWYQQDPGMELHLIHYSYGVNSTEKGDLSSESTVSRIRTEHFPLTLESARPSHTSQYLCASSEYEGGAFFGQGTRLTVV.

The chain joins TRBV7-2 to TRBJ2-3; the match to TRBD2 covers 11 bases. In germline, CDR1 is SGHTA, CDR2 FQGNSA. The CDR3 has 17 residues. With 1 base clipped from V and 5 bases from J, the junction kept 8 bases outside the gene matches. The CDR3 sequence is CASSLDRTSGGLDTQYF. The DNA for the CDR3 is TGTGCCAGCAGCTTAGATCGAACTAGCGGGGGCCTAGATACGCAGTATTTT.

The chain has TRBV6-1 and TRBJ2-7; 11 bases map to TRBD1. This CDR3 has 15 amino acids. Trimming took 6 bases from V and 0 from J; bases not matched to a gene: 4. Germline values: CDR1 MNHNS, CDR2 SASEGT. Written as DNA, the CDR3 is TGTGCCAGCAGCACGGACAGGGGGCTCTCCTACGAGCAGTACTTC. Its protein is CASSTDRGLSYEQYF.

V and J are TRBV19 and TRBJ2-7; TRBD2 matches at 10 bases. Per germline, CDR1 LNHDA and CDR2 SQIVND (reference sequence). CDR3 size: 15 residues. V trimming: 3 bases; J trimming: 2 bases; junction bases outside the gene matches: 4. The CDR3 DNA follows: TGTGCCAGTAGTATGCTAGCGGGGGCGACCTACGAGCAGTACTTC. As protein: CASSMLAGATYEQYF.

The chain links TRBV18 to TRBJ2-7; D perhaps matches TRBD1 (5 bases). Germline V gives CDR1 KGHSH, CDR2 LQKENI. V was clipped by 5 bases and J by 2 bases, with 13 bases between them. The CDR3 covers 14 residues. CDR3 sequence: CASSSRTRPYEQYF. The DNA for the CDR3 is TGTGCCAGCTCATCCCGGACACGACCCTACGAGCAGTACTTC.

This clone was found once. CDR3 nucleotide sequence: TGTGCCAGCAGCGAGACAGGGGGTTCCTACGAGCAGTACTTC. Its translation is CASSETGGSYEQYF. This chain links TRBV9 with TRBJ2-7, with 9 bases that match TRBD1. This CDR3 is 14 amino acids long. J gave up 1 base and V 3 bases, and 2 bases lay outside the gene matches. Germline CDR1 SGDLS, CDR2 YYNGEE. The full variable domain, its missing parts supplied by reference TRBV9 and TRBJ2-7, is DSGVTQTPKHLITATGQRVTLRCSPRSGDLSVYWYQQSLDQGLQFLIQYYNGEERAKGNILERFSAQQFPDLHSELNLSSLELGDSALYFCASSETGGSYEQYFGPGTRLTVT.

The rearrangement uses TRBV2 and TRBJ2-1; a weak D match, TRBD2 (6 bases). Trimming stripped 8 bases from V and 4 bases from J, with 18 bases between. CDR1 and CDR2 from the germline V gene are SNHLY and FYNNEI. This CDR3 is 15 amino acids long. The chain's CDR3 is CASPPPGVVYNEQFF. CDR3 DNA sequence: TGTGCCAGCCCCCCCCCGGGGGTAGTTTACAATGAGCAGTTCTTC.

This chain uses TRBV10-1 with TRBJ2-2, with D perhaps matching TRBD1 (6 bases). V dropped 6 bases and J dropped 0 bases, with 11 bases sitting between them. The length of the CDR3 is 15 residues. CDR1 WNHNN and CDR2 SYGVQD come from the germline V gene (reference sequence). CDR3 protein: CASRPGTTNTGELFF. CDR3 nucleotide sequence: TGCGCCAGCAGACCCGGGACAACGAACACCGGGGAGCTGTTTTTT.

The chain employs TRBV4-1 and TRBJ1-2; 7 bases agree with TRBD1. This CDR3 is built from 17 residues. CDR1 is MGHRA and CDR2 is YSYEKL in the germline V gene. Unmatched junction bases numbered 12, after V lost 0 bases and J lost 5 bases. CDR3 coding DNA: TGCGCCAGCAGCCAAGAGGGAACAGGGGTAGGTCTTTATGGCTACACCTTC. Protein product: CASSQEGTGVGLYGYTF.

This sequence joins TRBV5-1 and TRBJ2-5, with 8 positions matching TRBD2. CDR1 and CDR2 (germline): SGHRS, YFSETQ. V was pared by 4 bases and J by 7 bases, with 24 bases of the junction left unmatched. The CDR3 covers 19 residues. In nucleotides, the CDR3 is TGCGCCAGCAGCCCTGGGGCTAGCGGGCGGGACCTAACTGGGGGGACCCAGTACTTC. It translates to CASSPGASGRDLTGGTQYF.

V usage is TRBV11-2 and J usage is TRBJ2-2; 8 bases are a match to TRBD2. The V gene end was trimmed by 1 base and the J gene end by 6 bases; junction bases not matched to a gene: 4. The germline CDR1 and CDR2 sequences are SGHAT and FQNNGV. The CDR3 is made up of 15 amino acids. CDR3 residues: CASSLAGGRAGELFF. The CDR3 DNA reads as TGTGCCAGCAGCTTAGCGGGGGGGCGGGCCGGGGAGCTGTTTTTT. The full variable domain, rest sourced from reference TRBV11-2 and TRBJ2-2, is EAGVAQSPRYKIIEKRQSVAFWCNPISGHATLYWYQQILGQGPKLLIQFQNNGVVDDSQLPKDRFSAERLKGVDSTLKIQPAKLEDSAVYLCASSLAGGRAGELFFGEGSRLTVL.

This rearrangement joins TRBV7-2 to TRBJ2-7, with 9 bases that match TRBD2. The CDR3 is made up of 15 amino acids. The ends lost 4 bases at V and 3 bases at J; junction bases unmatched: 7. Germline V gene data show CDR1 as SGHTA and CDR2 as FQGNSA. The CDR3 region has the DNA TGTGCCAGCAGCTCCAGTAGCGGGGGCTACTACGAGCAGTACTTC. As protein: CASSSSSGGYYEQYF.

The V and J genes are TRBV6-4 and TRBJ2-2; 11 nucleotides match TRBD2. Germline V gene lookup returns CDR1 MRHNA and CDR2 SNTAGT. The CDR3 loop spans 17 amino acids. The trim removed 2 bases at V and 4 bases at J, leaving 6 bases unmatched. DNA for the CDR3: TGTGCCAGCAGTGACAAACTAGCGGGGGTCGGCACCGGGGAGCTGTTTTTT. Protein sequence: CASSDKLAGVGTGELFF.

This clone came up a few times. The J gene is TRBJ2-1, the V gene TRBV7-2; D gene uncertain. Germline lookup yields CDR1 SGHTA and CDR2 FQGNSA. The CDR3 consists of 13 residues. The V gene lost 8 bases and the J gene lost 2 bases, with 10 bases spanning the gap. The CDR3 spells CASLLEAYNEQFF. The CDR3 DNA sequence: TGTGCCAGCCTCCTCGAGGCCTACAATGAGCAGTTCTTC.

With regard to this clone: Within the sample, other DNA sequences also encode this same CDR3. The CDR3 is CASSREENTEAFF. The CDR3 nucleotides are TGTGCCAGCAGTCGAGAGGAAAACACTGAAGCTTTCTTT. The chain uses TRBV6-4 and TRBJ1-1; D is unresolved. V dropped 5 bases and J dropped 2 bases, with 9 bases sitting between them. The V gene's germline CDR1 is MRHNA and CDR2 SNTAGT. The length of the CDR3 is 13 residues.

The CDR3, as DNA: TGTGCCAGCAGTTTCCTTTACCGGGGACAACTGAACACTGAAGCTTTCTTT. It yields the protein CASSFLYRGQLNTEAFF. This chain links TRBV27 with TRBJ1-1, with D possibly matching TRBD1 (6 bases). V was cut by 3 bases and J by 0 bases, with 17 bases left in between. From germline, CDR1 is MNHEY and CDR2 SMNVEV (reference sequence). The CDR3 is made up of 17 amino acids.